The rows below give T cell receptor beta chains drawn from one sample of a study of molecular identifiers for immune sequencing clone quantification. TCRdb itself ran the PCR reads through MiXCR, one entry per CDR3 protein. The table lists about 630,000 distinct CDR3 sequences, about 25% of them singletons, with about 0.81% in the top ten. Sequenced: naive CD8+ T cells from blood, with Jurkat cell RNA spiked in. These TCRs come from a human donor in good health. Some libraries in this study had Jurkat cell RNA spiked in. Each CDR3 is given with its conserved first and last residue. Fields, in order: D gene, V gene, J gene, CDR3 length, CDR3 protein. D genes are given only for firm matches.

d_call: -; v_call: TRBV5-5; j_call: TRBJ1-6; cdr3_length: 21; cdr3_aa: CASSPQGGQGDFSSYNSPLHF
d_call: -; v_call: TRBV19; j_call: TRBJ2-2; cdr3_length: 12; cdr3_aa: CASSIGVRELFF
d_call: TRBD2; v_call: TRBV29-1; j_call: TRBJ2-2; cdr3_length: 15; cdr3_aa: CSVRLERGITGELFF
d_call: TRBD1; v_call: TRBV6-5; j_call: TRBJ1-2; cdr3_length: 13; cdr3_aa: CASSRQGRPGYTF
d_call: TRBD1; v_call: TRBV12-3/TRBV12-4; j_call: TRBJ2-1; cdr3_length: 15; cdr3_aa: CASSFNRGFYNEQFF
d_call: -; v_call: TRBV7-2; j_call: TRBJ2-1; cdr3_length: 16; cdr3_aa: CASSLDWGLSYNEQFF
d_call: TRBD2; v_call: TRBV29-1; j_call: TRBJ2-3; cdr3_length: 17; cdr3_aa: CSVEGGVGGGAVDTQYF
d_call: -; v_call: TRBV11-2; j_call: TRBJ2-3; cdr3_length: 15; cdr3_aa: CASSLATGLLDTQYF
d_call: -; v_call: TRBV4-2; j_call: TRBJ1-1; cdr3_length: 15; cdr3_aa: CASSQDEQPTTEAFF
d_call: -; v_call: TRBV20-1; j_call: TRBJ2-4; cdr3_length: 16; cdr3_aa: CSATRRRDLAKNIQYF
d_call: TRBD1; v_call: TRBV12-3/TRBV12-4; j_call: TRBJ1-4; cdr3_length: 15; cdr3_aa: CASTLLPGQGEKLFF
d_call: TRBD1; v_call: TRBV6-2/TRBV6-3; j_call: TRBJ1-1; cdr3_length: 16; cdr3_aa: CASSSSGGWRDTEAFF
d_call: -; v_call: TRBV18; j_call: TRBJ1-1; cdr3_length: 16; cdr3_aa: CASSPVGGGEYTEAFF
d_call: -; v_call: TRBV29-1; j_call: TRBJ1-1; cdr3_length: 15; cdr3_aa: CSVEKVGQRDTEAFF
d_call: -; v_call: TRBV7-9; j_call: TRBJ2-7; cdr3_length: 12; cdr3_aa: CASSLGRGGQYF
d_call: -; v_call: TRBV13; j_call: TRBJ2-7; cdr3_length: 14; cdr3_aa: CASSSGTGGHEQYF
d_call: -; v_call: TRBV5-5; j_call: TRBJ1-5; cdr3_length: 13; cdr3_aa: CASSPPGVQPQHF
d_call: TRBD1; v_call: TRBV4-3; j_call: TRBJ2-2; cdr3_length: 20; cdr3_aa: CASSRDLVEGEGAWTGELFF
d_call: -; v_call: TRBV9; j_call: TRBJ2-5; cdr3_length: 12; cdr3_aa: CASSVDGETQYF
d_call: TRBD1; v_call: TRBV7-6; j_call: TRBJ1-1; cdr3_length: 14; cdr3_aa: CASSLDRGRGEAFF
d_call: -; v_call: TRBV21-1; j_call: TRBJ2-4; cdr3_length: 15; cdr3_aa: CASSQSGRPKNIQYF
d_call: -; v_call: TRBV5-6; j_call: TRBJ1-3; cdr3_length: 13; cdr3_aa: CASSPGLGNTIYF
d_call: -; v_call: TRBV5-1; j_call: TRBJ2-4; cdr3_length: 17; cdr3_aa: CASSSWGGTEGKNIQYF
d_call: -; v_call: TRBV27; j_call: TRBJ1-5; cdr3_length: 15; cdr3_aa: CASSFGVGGNQPQHF
d_call: -; v_call: TRBV6-5; j_call: TRBJ2-3; cdr3_length: 17; cdr3_aa: CASSYSWLVSSTDTQYF
d_call: -; v_call: TRBV13; j_call: TRBJ2-3; cdr3_length: 16; cdr3_aa: CASSFEWGQDTDTQYF
d_call: -; v_call: TRBV2; j_call: TRBJ2-5; cdr3_length: 8; cdr3_aa: CASETQSF
d_call: -; v_call: TRBV28; j_call: TRBJ2-2; cdr3_length: 14; cdr3_aa: CASSQGKVPGELFF
d_call: TRBD2; v_call: TRBV20-1; j_call: TRBJ2-7; cdr3_length: 15; cdr3_aa: CSARDRASGKYEQYF
d_call: TRBD2; v_call: TRBV11-2; j_call: TRBJ2-3; cdr3_length: 15; cdr3_aa: CASSSMGGDTDTQYF
d_call: -; v_call: TRBV19; j_call: TRBJ2-6; cdr3_length: 16; cdr3_aa: CASSIEGASGANVLTF
d_call: -; v_call: TRBV7-9; j_call: TRBJ2-1; cdr3_length: 14; cdr3_aa: CASNGASSYNEQFF
d_call: -; v_call: TRBV11-2; j_call: TRBJ1-4; cdr3_length: 13; cdr3_aa: CASSSDLSEKLFF
d_call: -; v_call: TRBV2; j_call: TRBJ2-1; cdr3_length: 16; cdr3_aa: CASSPQTRLFYNEQFF
d_call: -; v_call: TRBV28; j_call: TRBJ1-1; cdr3_length: 14; cdr3_aa: CASKRAQGNTEAFF
d_call: -; v_call: TRBV4-1; j_call: TRBJ2-1; cdr3_length: 17; cdr3_aa: CASSQEGPGNSYNEQFF
d_call: -; v_call: TRBV4-3; j_call: TRBJ1-1; cdr3_length: 16; cdr3_aa: CASSQDRRTDNTEAFF
d_call: TRBD1; v_call: TRBV5-1; j_call: TRBJ1-4; cdr3_length: 15; cdr3_aa: CASSPDRETNEKLFF
d_call: -; v_call: TRBV6-5; j_call: TRBJ2-6; cdr3_length: 12; cdr3_aa: CATAAGANVLTF
d_call: TRBD2; v_call: TRBV28; j_call: TRBJ2-1; cdr3_length: 14; cdr3_aa: CASTLAGFRNEQFF
d_call: -; v_call: TRBV24-1; j_call: TRBJ2-2; cdr3_length: 17; cdr3_aa: CATSESGGGANTGELFF
d_call: -; v_call: TRBV6-5; j_call: TRBJ2-2; cdr3_length: 15; cdr3_aa: CASSFSTENTGELFF
d_call: -; v_call: TRBV12-3/TRBV12-4; j_call: TRBJ2-7; cdr3_length: 15; cdr3_aa: CASSQFVPLSYEQYF
d_call: TRBD1; v_call: TRBV27; j_call: TRBJ2-5; cdr3_length: 13; cdr3_aa: CASRDRGDETQYF
d_call: -; v_call: TRBV7-9; j_call: TRBJ2-1; cdr3_length: 12; cdr3_aa: CASSLPSAEQFF
d_call: TRBD2; v_call: TRBV7-6; j_call: TRBJ2-3; cdr3_length: 16; cdr3_aa: CASSLLAGGRADTQYF
d_call: TRBD2; v_call: TRBV19; j_call: TRBJ2-7; cdr3_length: 14; cdr3_aa: CASSIAGARWEQYF
d_call: TRBD1; v_call: TRBV27; j_call: TRBJ2-2; cdr3_length: 14; cdr3_aa: CASSRQGSDGELFF
d_call: -; v_call: TRBV20-1; j_call: TRBJ2-7; cdr3_length: 13; cdr3_aa: CRARMLDAYEQYF
d_call: -; v_call: TRBV12-3/TRBV12-4; j_call: TRBJ2-7; cdr3_length: 13; cdr3_aa: CASSSNGGHEQYF
d_call: -; v_call: TRBV7-8; j_call: TRBJ2-1; cdr3_length: 13; cdr3_aa: CASSWRLGNEQFF
d_call: -; v_call: TRBV11-2; j_call: TRBJ2-1; cdr3_length: 14; cdr3_aa: CASSRILGDNEQFF